This TCR beta chain was retrieved from a study of control samples from healthy donors and cancer patients. Profiling relied on immunoSEQ multiplex PCR, and the TCRdb table lists in-frame clones only, not all of them. Among around 140,000 clones listed, less than 95% were seen once. Germline lookup yields CDR1 SGHRS and CDR2 YFSETQ. V was shortened by 1 base and J by 8 bases, with 18 bases between the two germline ends. The CDR3 is made up of 15 amino acids. The V call is TRBV5-1, the J call TRBJ1-1, with a weak D call TRBD1 (6 bases). The sequenced sample was blood. This receptor was taken from a man younger than 35 in good health. The CDR3 DNA follows: TGCGCCAGCAGCTTGCTTGGGGGCATTATGGAGGAAGCTTTCTTT. The encoded protein is CASSLLGGIMEEAFF.